This TCR beta chain stems from a study of T cell repertoires in ileal Crohn's disease. Time point defined: neoterminal ileum biopsy at postoperative endoscopy, about 6 months after surgery. This clone was counted only a few times. TCRdb's copy holds only in-frame clones and misses some; the assay was immunoSEQ multiplex PCR. The sample records approximately 18,000 clones, approximately 70% being singletons. Germline V gene sequence: CDR1 MNHNS, CDR2 SASEGT. J lost 8 bases, V lost 3 bases, and 4 bases had no gene match. The CDR3 extends over 14 amino acids. The sequenced sample was ileal tissue. The chain is built from TRBV6-1 and TRBJ2-3; the match to TRBD2 covers 11 bases. This TCR was recovered from an adult with Crohn's disease. The CDR3 sequence is CASSDILAGGTQYF. CDR3 bases: TGTGCCAGCAGTGATATTCTAGCGGGGGGTACGCAGTATTTT.